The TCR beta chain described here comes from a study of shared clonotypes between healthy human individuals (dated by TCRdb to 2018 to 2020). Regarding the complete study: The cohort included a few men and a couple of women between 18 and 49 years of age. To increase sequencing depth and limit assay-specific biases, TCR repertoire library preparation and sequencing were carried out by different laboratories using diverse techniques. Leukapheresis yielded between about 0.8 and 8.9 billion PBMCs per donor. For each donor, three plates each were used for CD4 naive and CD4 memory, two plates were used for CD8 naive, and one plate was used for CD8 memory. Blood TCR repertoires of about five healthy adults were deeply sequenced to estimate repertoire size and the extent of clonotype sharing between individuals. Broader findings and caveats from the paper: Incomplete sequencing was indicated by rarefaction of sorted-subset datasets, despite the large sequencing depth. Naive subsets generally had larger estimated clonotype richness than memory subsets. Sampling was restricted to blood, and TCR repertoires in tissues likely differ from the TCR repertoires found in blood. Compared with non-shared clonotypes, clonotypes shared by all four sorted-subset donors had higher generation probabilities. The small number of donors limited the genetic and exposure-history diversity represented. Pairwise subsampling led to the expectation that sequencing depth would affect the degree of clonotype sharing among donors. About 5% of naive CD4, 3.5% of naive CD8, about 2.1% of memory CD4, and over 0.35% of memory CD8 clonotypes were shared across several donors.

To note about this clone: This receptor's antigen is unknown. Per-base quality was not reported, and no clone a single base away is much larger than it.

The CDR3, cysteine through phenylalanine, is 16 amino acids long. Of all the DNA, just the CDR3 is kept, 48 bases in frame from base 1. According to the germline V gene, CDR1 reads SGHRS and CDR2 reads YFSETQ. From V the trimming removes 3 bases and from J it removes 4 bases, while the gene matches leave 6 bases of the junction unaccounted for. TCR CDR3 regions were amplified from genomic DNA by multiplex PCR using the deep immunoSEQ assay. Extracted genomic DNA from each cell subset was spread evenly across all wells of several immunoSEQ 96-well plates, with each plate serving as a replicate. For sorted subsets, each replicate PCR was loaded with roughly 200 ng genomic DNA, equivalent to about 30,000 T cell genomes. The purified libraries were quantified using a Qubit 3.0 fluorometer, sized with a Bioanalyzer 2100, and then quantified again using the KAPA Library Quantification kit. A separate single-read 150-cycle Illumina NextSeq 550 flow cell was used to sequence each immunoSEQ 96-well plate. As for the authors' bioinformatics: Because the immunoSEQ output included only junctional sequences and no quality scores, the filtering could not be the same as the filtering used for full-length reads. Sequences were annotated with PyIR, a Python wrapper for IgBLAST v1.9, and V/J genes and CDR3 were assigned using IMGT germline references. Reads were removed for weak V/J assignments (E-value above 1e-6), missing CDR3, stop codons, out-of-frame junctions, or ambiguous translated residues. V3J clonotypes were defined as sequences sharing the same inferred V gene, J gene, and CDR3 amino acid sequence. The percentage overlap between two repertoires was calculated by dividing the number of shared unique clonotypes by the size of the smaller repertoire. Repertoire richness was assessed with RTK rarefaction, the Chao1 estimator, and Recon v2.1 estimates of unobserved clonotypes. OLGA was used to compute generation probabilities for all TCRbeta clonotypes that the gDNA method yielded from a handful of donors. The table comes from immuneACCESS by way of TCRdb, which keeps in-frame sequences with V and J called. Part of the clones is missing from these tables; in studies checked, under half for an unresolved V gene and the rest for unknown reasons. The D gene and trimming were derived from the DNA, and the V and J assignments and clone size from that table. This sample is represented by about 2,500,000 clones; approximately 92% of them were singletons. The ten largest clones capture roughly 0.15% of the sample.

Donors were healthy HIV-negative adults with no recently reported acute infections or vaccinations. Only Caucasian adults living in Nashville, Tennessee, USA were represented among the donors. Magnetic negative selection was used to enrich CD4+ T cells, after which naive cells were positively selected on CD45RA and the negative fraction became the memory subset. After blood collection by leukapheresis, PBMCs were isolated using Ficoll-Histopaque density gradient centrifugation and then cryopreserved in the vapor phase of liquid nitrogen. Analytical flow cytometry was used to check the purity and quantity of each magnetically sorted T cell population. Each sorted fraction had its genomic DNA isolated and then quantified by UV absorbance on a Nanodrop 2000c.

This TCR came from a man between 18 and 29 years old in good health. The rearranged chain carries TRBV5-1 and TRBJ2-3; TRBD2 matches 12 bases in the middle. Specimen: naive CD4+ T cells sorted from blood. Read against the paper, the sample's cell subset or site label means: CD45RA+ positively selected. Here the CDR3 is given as CASSSRLAGEADTQYF. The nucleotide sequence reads TGCGCCAGCAGCTCCAGACTAGCGGGAGAGGCAGATACGCAGTATTTT.